The entry that follows covers one T cell receptor (beta chain) sequence. Its antigen is still unknown. This sample is part of a study of T cell responses to AZD1222 COVID-19 vaccine. Study conclusions and caveats: Donors, mostly white British, included more females; clonal diversity was possibly underestimated. Spike was spanned by vaccine-associated CD4 TCRs, which were dominant at 160-218 and 743-854.

Using immunoSEQ multiplex PCR, the repertoire was profiled, and TCRdb retains in-frame clones only, with some absent. The table shows about 140,000 clones, with 88% occurring only once. CDR1 and CDR2 (germline): MNHEY, SVGAGI. V gave up 1 base and J gave up 8 bases; unmatched junction bases: 8. This CDR3 contains 16 residues. This clonotype was obtained from an adult in good health. Sequencing was performed on peripheral blood, taken on day 0 of AZD1222 vaccination. The chain has TRBV6-5 and TRBJ1-2; the match to TRBD1 covers 12 bases. CDR3 sequence reads: CASSYWRGQGASGYTF. The CDR3, as DNA: TGTGCCAGCAGTTACTGGCGGGGACAGGGGGCTTCGGGCTACACCTTC.